The 14 T cell receptor beta chains listed next were all sequenced from one sample in a study of CD8 T cells in ankylosing spondylitis. Study observations and caveats: A TCR beta motif of 7 to 9 highly homologous variants seemed to mark ankylosing spondylitis blood.

Their antigens remain unidentified. TCRdb redid the calling of the 5' RACE reads with MiXCR, one entry per CDR3 protein. The sample lists some 220,000 distinct CDR3 sequences, approximately 7.3% occurring once. The material sequenced was blood, either unsorted or a sorted T cell fraction (not recorded which). The receptor source for this set is a male donor with ankylosing spondylitis.

This clonotype was observed many times. The rearrangement links TRBV27 to TRBJ1-5, with D uncertain. There are 14 residues in the CDR3. The germline V and J ends were trimmed by 6 bases and 0 bases, with 9 bases remaining between them. Germline CDR1 and CDR2: MNHEY and SMNVEV (reference sequence). DNA for the CDR3: TGTGCCAGCAGCGCAGTTTATAGCAATCAGCCCCAGCATTTT. Protein product: CASSAVYSNQPQHF.

This clonotype showed up many times. This sequence joins TRBV15 and TRBJ1-5; D is perhaps TRBD1 (5 bases). V was shortened by 5 bases and J by 0 bases, with 11 bases between the two germline ends. Germline V lookup: CDR1 LNHNV, CDR2 YYDKDF (reference sequence). This CDR3 has 15 residues. The CDR3 here is CATSPTVYSNQPQHF. DNA for the CDR3: TGTGCCACCAGCCCGACAGTGTATAGCAATCAGCCCCAGCATTTT. The variable domain in full, with the rest retrieved from reference TRBV15 and TRBJ1-5, is DAMVIQNPRYQVTQFGKPVTLSCSQTLNHNVMYWYQQKSSQAPKLLFHYYDKDFNNEADTPDNFQSRRPNTSFCFLDIRSPGLGDTAMYLCATSPTVYSNQPQHFGDGTRLSIL.

In its sample, this clonotype was seen many times. The chain carries TRBV2 and TRBJ2-7; a possible D gene is TRBD2 (5 bases). Germline V CDR1 and CDR2: SNHLY, FYNNEI. Trimming cost V 4 bases and J 7 bases, with 5 bases left between them. The CDR3 totals 10 residues. In DNA, the CDR3 is TGTGCCAGCAGTGCGGGGGAGCAGTACTTC. Translated: CASSAGEQYF.

This clonotype was found many times. V usage is TRBV12-3 or TRBV12-4 and J usage is TRBJ2-1; 8 positions agree with TRBD2. With V trimmed by 6 bases and J by 7 bases, 5 bases remained unmatched. This CDR3 is built from 13 residues. The CDR3 DNA reads as TGTGCCAGCAGGACGCGGGGGGCGAATGAGCAGTTCTTC. This encodes CASRTRGANEQFF.

This clonotype was counted between two and nine times. V gene TRBV4-2 combines with J gene TRBJ2-3; 7 bases are shared with TRBD2. After removal of 4 bases from V and 4 bases from J, the junction contained 5 bases not matched to a gene. This CDR3 has 14 amino acids. The V gene's germline CDR1 is LGHNA and CDR2 YNFKEQ. CDR3 in amino acids: CASSPRLASDTQYF. The DNA for the CDR3 is TGTGCCAGCAGCCCTCGACTAGCCTCAGATACGCAGTATTTT.

This clonotype was detected ten times or more. The chain employs TRBV4-3 and TRBJ2-3; 10 nucleotides align to TRBD2. Germline V gene sequence: CDR1 LGHNA, CDR2 YSLEER. V dropped 0 bases and J dropped 6; count of bases not matched to a gene: 6. CDR3 length: 16 amino acids. CDR3 sequence (DNA): TGCGCCAGCAGCCAAGATCGGGCTAGCGGGGGTGATACGCAGTATTTT. As protein: CASSQDRASGGDTQYF.

This clonotype was counted at least ten times. V gene TRBV28 combines with J gene TRBJ1-1; tentative D call: TRBD1 (5 bases). Germline CDR1 is MDHEN and CDR2 is SYDVKM. This CDR3 comprises 18 residues. V was trimmed by 6 bases and J by 3 bases, leaving 26 bases between them. CDR3 DNA sequence: TGTGCCAGCAGGTCGCTCACGTTGGGGGAGGGTCGGGACACTGAAGCTTTCTTT. Its protein product is CASRSLTLGEGRDTEAFF.

The rearrangement links TRBV6-2 or TRBV6-3 to TRBJ2-7; possible D gene TRBD2, 6 bases. With 7 bases removed from V and 1 base from J, the gap between germline ends came to 14 bases. The length of the CDR3 is 14 residues. Germline CDR1 is MNHEY and CDR2 is SVGEGT. CDR3 nucleotides: TGTGCCAGCACTCTCGTTGGGGGGTCCTACGAGCAGTACTTC. Protein: CASTLVGGSYEQYF.

This clonotype was counted ten times or more. The CDR3 sequence is CASSHLTNQETQYF. CDR3 nucleotide sequence: TGTGCCAGCAGCCACTTAACAAATCAAGAGACCCAGTACTTC. The V gene is TRBV4-2, the J gene TRBJ2-5; D is undetermined. Between the trimmed V and J ends, which lost 3 bases and 2 bases, there was a span of 10 bases. The CDR3 loop spans 14 amino acids. Germline-derived CDR1 and CDR2 are LGHNA and YNFKEQ.

This clonotype has at least ten counts. The genes are TRBV7-2 and TRBJ2-1; TRBD2 aligns across 13 bases. J gave up 8 bases and V 5 bases, and 9 bases lay outside the gene matches. Germline values: CDR1 SGHTA, CDR2 FQGNSA. The CDR3 covers 16 residues. CDR3 in DNA: TGTGCCAGCAGCCCACTAGCGGGGGGGCCGGTTTATGAGCAGTTCTTC. This sequence encodes CASSPLAGGPVYEQFF.

This clonotype showed up many times. This chain joins TRBV24-1 and TRBJ2-2; TRBD1 matches 8 bases. The V and J ends lost 5 bases and 4 bases, in that order; junction bases with no gene match: 5. CDR1 is KGHDR and CDR2 is SFDVKD in the germline V gene. This CDR3 is built from 15 residues. The chain's CDR3 is CATSGTGGRTGELFF. CDR3 DNA: TGTGCCACCAGTGGTACAGGGGGGCGCACCGGGGAGCTGTTTTTT.

This clonotype was counted ten times or more. The rearrangement joins TRBV2 to TRBJ1-4; no clear D gene. The CDR3 runs 13 residues. The germline V and J ends were trimmed by 3 bases and 11 bases, with 13 bases remaining between them. The V gene's germline CDR1 is SNHLY and CDR2 FYNNEI. The CDR3 spells CASSEAYKSKLFF. In DNA, the CDR3 is TGTGCCAGCAGTGAGGCCTATAAGTCGAAACTGTTTTTT.

This clonotype has ten or more counts. The V call is TRBV11-2, the J call TRBJ2-3; no clear D. CDR1 is SGHAT, CDR2 FQNNGV, per germline. This CDR3 is built from 14 residues. The V end was cut by 5 bases, the J end by 1 base, with 10 bases between. The CDR3 DNA is TGTGCCAGCAGCGGCTGGACGGGCACAGATACGCAGTATTTT. Encoded protein: CASSGWTGTDTQYF.

This clonotype occurred a few times. This chain uses TRBV29-1 with TRBJ1-1; D might be TRBD1 (6 bases). The CDR3 runs to 15 residues. The germline V gene encodes CDR1 SQVTM and CDR2 ANQGSEA. Trimming cost V 5 bases and J 5 bases, with 21 bases left between them. CDR3 nucleotide sequence: TGCAGCGTTCCACAGGGAAGGGGGATGGGTACTGAAGCTTTCTTT. Residues: CSVPQGRGMGTEAFF.